This T cell receptor beta chain was profiled in a study of blood T cells in healthy people across ages. V was clipped by 0 bases and J by 9 bases, with 12 bases between them. Per the germline V gene, CDR1 is SGHTA and CDR2 is FQGNSA. This CDR3 has 15 residues. For the second PCR, which ran for 7 to 11 cycles, a sample-barcoded 5' primer and a J-beta primer mix were used. TCRdb reprocessed the 5' RACE reads via MiXCR and lists one record per CDR3 protein. The sample lists fewer than 800,000 distinct CDR3 sequences, approximately 25% occurring once. Only a few counts were recorded for this clonotype. This sample was shared with a second study, whose subject was T cells of mothers and their children. Per that study: All extracted RNA went into cDNA synthesis, about 1.6 ug per 15 ul.

The chain employs TRBV7-2 and TRBJ1-6; a possible D gene is TRBD1 (6 bases). The sequence came from a boy aged 5-17 years in good health. The source material was blood. CDR3: CASSLARQTGSPLHF. CDR3 DNA sequence: TGTGCCAGCAGCTTAGCGCGTCAGACAGGTTCACCCCTCCACTTT.